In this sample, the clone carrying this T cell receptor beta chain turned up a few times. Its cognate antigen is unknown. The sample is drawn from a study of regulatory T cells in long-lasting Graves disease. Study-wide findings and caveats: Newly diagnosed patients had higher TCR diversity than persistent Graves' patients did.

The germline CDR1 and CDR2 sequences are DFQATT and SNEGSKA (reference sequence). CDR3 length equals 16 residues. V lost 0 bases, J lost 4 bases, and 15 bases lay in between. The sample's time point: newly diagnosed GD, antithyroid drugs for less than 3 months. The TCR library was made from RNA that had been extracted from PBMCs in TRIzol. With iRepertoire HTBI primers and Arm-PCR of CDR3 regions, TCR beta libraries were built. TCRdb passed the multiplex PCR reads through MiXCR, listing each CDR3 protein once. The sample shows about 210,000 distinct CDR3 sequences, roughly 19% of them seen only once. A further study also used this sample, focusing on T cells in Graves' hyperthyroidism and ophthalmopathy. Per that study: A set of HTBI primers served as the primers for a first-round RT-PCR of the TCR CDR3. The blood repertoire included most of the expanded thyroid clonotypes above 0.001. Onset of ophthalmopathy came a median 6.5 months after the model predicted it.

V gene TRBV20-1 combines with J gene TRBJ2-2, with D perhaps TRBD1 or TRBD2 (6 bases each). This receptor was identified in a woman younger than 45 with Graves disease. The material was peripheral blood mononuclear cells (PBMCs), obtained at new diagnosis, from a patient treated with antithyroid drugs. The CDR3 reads CSARDLGGAGTGELFF. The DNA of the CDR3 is TGCAGTGCTAGAGATCTGGGGGGCGCCGGCACCGGGGAGCTGTTTTTT.